This is a list of T cell receptor beta chains from one sample in a study of cytotoxic CD8 clonotypes in ibrutinib-treated CLL. The repertoire was sequenced with immunoSEQ multiplex PCR; TCRdb's copy has only in-frame clones and lacks some. The table has approximately 160,000 clones, roughly 88% seen once. The input for sequencing was PBMCs, taken at disease progression, from a patient treated with ibrutinib. All receptors come from a human donor with chronic lymphocytic leukemia. Both conserved end residues are part of each CDR3. The order of the fields is CDR3 length, D gene, J gene, V gene, clone size, CDR3 DNA, CDR3 protein. A D gene is named only where the DNA matches it firmly. Clone size is given for some rows only: seen once, a few or many times, or a class if the clone is expanded.

>15|.|TRBJ2-7|TRBV19|.
TGTGCCAGTAGTACATTACCGGGACATACCTACGAGCAGTACTTC
CASSTLPGHTYEQYF
>16|.|TRBJ1-2|TRBV12-5|few
TGTGCTAGTGGTTTGGTACCAGGTTCCGGTTACTATGGCTACACCTTC
CASGLVPGSGYYGYTF
>19|TRBD2|TRBJ2-1|TRBV23-1|.
TGCGCCAGCAGTCAATCGCAAGCGGGAGGTGATAGCTCCTACAATGAGCAGTTCTTC
CASSQSQAGGDSSYNEQFF
>14|TRBD1|TRBJ2-7|TRBV29-1|.
TGCAGCGTTTACTGGCGGGACAGGGGTTATGAGCAGTACTTC
CSVYWRDRGYEQYF
>15|TRBD1|TRBJ2-2|TRBV11-3|.
TGTGCCAGCAGCGCCGGGACAGTCGGCACCGGGGAGCTGTTTTTT
CASSAGTVGTGELFF
>14|.|TRBJ1-4|TRBV14|once
TGTGCCAGCAGCTTGGCAGGGGCGGGTGAAAAACTGTTTTTT
CASSLAGAGEKLFF
>15|.|TRBJ2-7|TRBV7-6|once
TGTGCCAGCAGCTTTGGGGGGGACATCTCCTACGAGCAGTACTTC
CASSFGGDISYEQYF
>13|.|TRBJ2-2|TRBV9|.
TGTGCCAGCAGCGTACTAGGGGTCGGGGAGCTGTTTTTT
CASSVLGVGELFF
>12|TRBD2|TRBJ2-1|TRBV6-5|.
TGTGCCAGCCGGGACTACTACAATGAGCAGTTCTTC
CASRDYYNEQFF
>12|.|TRBJ2-3|TRBV11-3|.
TGTGCCAGCAGCTTAGACCGGGGTACGCAGTATTTT
CASSLDRGTQYF
>17|TRBD2|TRBJ2-7|TRBV19|.
TGTGCCAGTAGTATCCGAGTAGTCGCGTCTAGCGGGAGCGAGCAGTACTTC
CASSIRVVASSGSEQYF
>14|.|TRBJ1-1|TRBV7-8|.
TGTGCCAGCCAAAGTGGAGAGGTGAACACTGAAGCTTTCTTT
CASQSGEVNTEAFF
>16|.|TRBJ1-5|TRBV4-1|.
TGCGCCAGCAGCCAAGATCCCCCGCTCGCCAATCAGCCCCAGCATTTT
CASSQDPPLANQPQHF
>16|TRBD1|TRBJ1-2|TRBV19|many
TGTGCCAGTAGTATAAGCGGTGGGACAGGGGGCTATGGCTACACCTTC
CASSISGGTGGYGYTF
>15|.|TRBJ2-1|TRBV7-3|.
TGTGCCAGCAGCCCATACCAGAGCTCCTACAATGAGCAGTTCTTC
CASSPYQSSYNEQFF
>15|.|TRBJ2-7|TRBV9|once
TGTGCCAGCAGCGTACTAGGGACGGAGTCCTACGAGCAGTACTTC
CASSVLGTESYEQYF
>14|.|TRBJ2-7|TRBV19|once
TGTGCCAGTAGTATGGGGACTGGACCCTACGAGCAGTACTTC
CASSMGTGPYEQYF
>15|TRBD2|TRBJ2-2|TRBV10-3|.
TGTGCCATCAACCCGAGCGGGGCGAACACCGGGGAGCTGTTTTTT
CAINPSGANTGELFF
>15|.|TRBJ1-5|TRBV5-4|.
TGTGCCAGCAGCTTGGACGGTCTAGCAGATCAGCCCCAGCATTTT
CASSLDGLADQPQHF
>13|TRBD1|TRBJ2-1|TRBV9|.
TGTGCCAGCAGTTATACAGGGGGCAATGAGCAGTTCTTC
CASSYTGGNEQFF
>13|.|TRBJ2-5|TRBV5-1|.
TGCGCCAGCAGCTTGATTACAGGAGAGACCCAGTACTTC
CASSLITGETQYF
>15|.|TRBJ2-3|TRBV10-1|once
TGCGCCAGCAGTGAAAGTCCAGGTAGCACAGATACGCAGTATTTT
CASSESPGSTDTQYF
>16|.|TRBJ2-2|TRBV28|.
TGTGCCAGCAATTTAAGGCGCCAGAGCAACACCGGGGAGCTGTTTTTT
CASNLRRQSNTGELFF
>17|TRBD2|TRBJ2-1|TRBV4-1|.
TGCGCCAGCAGCTATGCTAGCGGAGGCGGGCTTTACAATGAGCAGTTCTTC
CASSYASGGGLYNEQFF
>14|.|TRBJ1-5|TRBV6-5|.
TGTGCCAGCAGTTACGAGGGGGGTACTCAGCCCCAGCATTTT
CASSYEGGTQPQHF
>11|.|TRBJ1-1|TRBV6-6|.
TGTGCCAGCACTAAAGGTACTGAAGCTTTCTTT
CASTKGTEAFF
>12|.|TRBJ2-2|TRBV2|.
TGTGCCAGCACCGCGAACACCGGGGAGCTGTTTTTT
CASTANTGELFF
>14|.|TRBJ2-7|TRBV4-1|.
TGCGCCAGCAGCAGGGGGACCGTTATGTACGAGCAGTACTTC
CASSRGTVMYEQYF
>15|TRBD2|TRBJ2-5|TRBV9|once
TGTGCCAGCAGCGTAGAGGGACTAGCGGGGGAGACCCAGTACTTC
CASSVEGLAGETQYF
>17|TRBD2|TRBJ2-3|TRBV5-1|.
TGCGCCAGCAGCTTGGGGGAGACTAGCGGACCCACAGATACGCAGTATTTT
CASSLGETSGPTDTQYF
>19|TRBD1|TRBJ2-4|TRBV7-9|.
TGTGCCAGCAGCCAAAAAACGGGACAGGGGAGTCGGGCCAAAAACATTCAGTACTTC
CASSQKTGQGSRAKNIQYF
>15|TRBD1|TRBJ2-4|TRBV6-5|.
TGTGCCAGCAGTTACTCGGTGGGACAGGGGGACTTTCAGTACTTC
CASSYSVGQGDFQYF
>14|.|TRBJ1-4|TRBV27|.
TGTGCCAGCAGTTTAAGGGGTACCGCCGAAAAACTGTTTTTT
CASSLRGTAEKLFF
>14|TRBD2|TRBJ2-5|TRBV9|.
TGTGCCAGCAACCAGCGGGGGATTGGAGAGACCCAGTACTTC
CASNQRGIGETQYF
>14|.|TRBJ2-1|TRBV6-5|few
TGTGCCAGCAGTTACTCGAAATCCAGGGGTGAGCAGTTCTTC
CASSYSKSRGEQFF
>15|.|TRBJ2-4|TRBV9|.
TGTGCCAGCAGCGTAGGGACGAGAGCCAAAAACATTCAGTACTTC
CASSVGTRAKNIQYF
>14|.|TRBJ2-6|TRBV12-5|.
TGTGCTAGTAGAGGGTTGGGAGGGGCCAACGTCCTGACTTTC
CASRGLGGANVLTF
>14|.|TRBJ1-1|TRBV5-5|.
TGTGCCAGCAGCTTCGTGTTCGTTTCCACTGAAGTTTTCTTT
CASSFVFVSTEVFF
>14|TRBD1|TRBJ1-1|TRBV5-5|.
TGTGCCAGCACCCGGACAGGGATGAACACTGAAGCTTTCTTT
CASTRTGMNTEAFF
>15|TRBD1|TRBJ2-3|TRBV19|.
TGTGCCAGTAGCGACAGGGCTACTAGCACAGATACGCAGTATTTT
CASSDRATSTDTQYF
>16|.|TRBJ1-1|TRBV6-5|.
TGTGCCAGCAGTTACTTGGGGGGGCCACGGGACACTGAAGCTTTCTTT
CASSYLGGPRDTEAFF
>15|.|TRBJ2-7|TRBV4-3|.
TGCGCCAGCAGCCAAGATTACAGGGCCACCTACGAGCAGTACTTC
CASSQDYRATYEQYF
>13|.|TRBJ1-1|TRBV30|.
TGTGCCTGGAGTAACTCCCAGGGGACTGAAGCTTTCTTT
CAWSNSQGTEAFF
>17|.|TRBJ2-3|TRBV5-1|.
TGCGCCAGCAGCTTTACCGGGACTGAAGAGGGCACAGATACGCAGTATTTT
CASSFTGTEEGTDTQYF
>14|TRBD1|TRBJ2-5|TRBV30|.
TGTGCCTGGAGGGGACAGTACATCAGAGAGACCCAGTACTTC
CAWRGQYIRETQYF
>16|.|TRBJ2-7|TRBV6-1|.
TGTGCCAGCAGTGTCGTACTAGCAGGATTCTCCTACGAGCAGTACTTC
CASSVVLAGFSYEQYF
>17|TRBD2|TRBJ2-1|TRBV9|.
TGTGCCAGCAGCGATAACCCGGGACTAGCGGGACTGAATGAGCAGTTCTTC
CASSDNPGLAGLNEQFF
>14|.|TRBJ2-3|TRBV7-6|.
TGTGCCAGCGCCCAGACGGGAGGCACAGATACGCAGTATTTT
CASAQTGGTDTQYF
>16|.|TRBJ1-1|TRBV5-6|.
TGTGCCAGCAGCTTGGCCCGGGGATGGAGGATCACTGAAGCTTTCTTT
CASSLARGWRITEAFF